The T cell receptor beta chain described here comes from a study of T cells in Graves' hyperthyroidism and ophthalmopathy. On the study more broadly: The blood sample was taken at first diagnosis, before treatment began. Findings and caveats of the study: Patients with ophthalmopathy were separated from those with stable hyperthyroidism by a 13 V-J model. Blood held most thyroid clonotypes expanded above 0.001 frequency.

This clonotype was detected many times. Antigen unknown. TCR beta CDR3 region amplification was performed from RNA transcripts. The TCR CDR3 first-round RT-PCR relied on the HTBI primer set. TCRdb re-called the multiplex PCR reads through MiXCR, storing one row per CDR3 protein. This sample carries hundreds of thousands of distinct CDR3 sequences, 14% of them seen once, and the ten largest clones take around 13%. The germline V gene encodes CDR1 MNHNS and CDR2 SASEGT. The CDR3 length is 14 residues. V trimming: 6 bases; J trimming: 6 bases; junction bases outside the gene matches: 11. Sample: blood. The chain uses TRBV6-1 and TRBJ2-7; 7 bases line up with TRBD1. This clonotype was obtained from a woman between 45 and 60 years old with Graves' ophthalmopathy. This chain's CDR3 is CASRPTGRGGEQYF. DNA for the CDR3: TGTGCCAGCAGACCGACAGGGAGAGGTGGCGAGCAGTACTTC.